A single sample is the source of the 10 T cell receptor beta chains below, sequenced in a study of human T cells and chemical hapten exposure. Described time point: pre-sensitization, week 0. Treatment in this sample: therapeutic diphenylcyclopropenone sensitization with weekly scalp DPC. TCRdb itself ran the RACE reads through MiXCR, one entry per CDR3 protein. Altogether about 260,000 distinct CDR3 sequences are present, 7.5% to 10% being singletons, with the ten largest covering less than 3%. Sequenced here: whole blood, sampled in connection with sensitization to the hapten diphenylcyclopropenone (DPC). The receptor set was obtained from a woman between 40 and 55 years old with alopecia areata. Some clones in this sample may be carry-over from other donors' samples.

Turning to this clonotype: A much larger clone differs from this one at a single base, so this may be a read error. The gene calls are TRBV12-3 or TRBV12-4 and TRBJ2-5; D gene unclear. The CDR3 consists of 12 residues. The CDR3 DNA reads TGTGCCGGCAGCAGGATCCAAGAGACCCAGTACTTC. As protein: CAGSRIQETQYF.

The chain is built from TRBV29-1 and TRBJ1-6; D unresolved. CDR1 is SQVTM and CDR2 is ANQGSEA in the germline V gene. The CDR3 has 14 amino acids. Trimming shortened V by 5 bases and J by 5 bases, and 13 bases separated the two germline ends. CDR3 nucleotides: TGCAGCGTTATCCGTCGCCACCATAATTCACCCCTCCACTTT. It translates to CSVIRRHHNSPLHF.

A few counts support this clonotype. This sequence joins TRBV29-1 and TRBJ2-1, with 13 bases matching TRBD2. The CDR3 is 14 amino acids. V gave up 7 bases and J gave up 8 bases; unmatched junction bases: 8. In germline, CDR1 is SQVTM, CDR2 ANQGSEA. The CDR3 loop is CSGTGLAGIYEQFF. The CDR3 DNA follows: TGCAGCGGTACGGGACTAGCGGGAATCTATGAGCAGTTCTTC.

This clonotype was counted a few times. V gene TRBV12-3 or TRBV12-4 combines with J gene TRBJ1-5; D remains ambiguous. V gave up 6 bases and J gave up 2 bases, with 14 bases separating them. The CDR3 extends over 15 amino acids. The CDR3, as DNA: TGTGCCAGCAGGAGGGCCCTACTCCGCAATCAGCCCCAGCATTTT. Translated, it gives CASRRALLRNQPQHF.

This clonotype turned up a few times. The chain recombines TRBV6-2 or TRBV6-3 with TRBJ2-2; D gene ambiguous. Trimming cost V 5 bases and J 0 bases, with 10 bases left between them. Germline V gene data show CDR1 as MNHEY and CDR2 as SVGEGT. CDR3 size: 15 residues. CDR3: CASSQLAANTGELFF. DNA of the CDR3: TGTGCCAGCAGTCAGTTAGCAGCGAACACCGGGGAGCTGTTTTTT.

The gene calls are TRBV7-9 and TRBJ1-2; no definite D call. V was trimmed by 2 bases and J by 0 bases, leaving 7 bases between them. This CDR3 comprises 14 residues. From germline, CDR1 is SEHNR and CDR2 FQNEAQ (reference sequence). The CDR3 is CASSLSGANYGYTF. The DNA of the CDR3 is TGTGCCAGCAGCTTATCCGGGGCTAACTATGGCTACACCTTC.

Comments on this clonotype: A read error is possible here, since a much larger clone lies one base away. J is TRBJ1-1 and V is TRBV7-2, with unresolved D. The CDR3 runs 15 residues. Germline loops: CDR1 SGHTA, CDR2 FQGNSA. The V gene lost 5 bases and the J gene lost 0 bases, with 13 bases spanning the gap. CDR3 nucleotides: TGTACCAGCAGCCCGAACCGGGTCATGAACACTGAAGCTTTCTTT. Its protein product is CTSSPNRVMNTEAFF. The variable domain in full, with the rest retrieved from reference TRBV7-2 and TRBJ1-1, is GAGVSQSPSNKVTEKGKDVELRCDPISGHTALYWYRQSLGQGLEFLIYFQGNSAPDKSGLPSDRFSAERTGGSVSTLTIQRTQQEDSAVYLCTSSPNRVMNTEAFFGQGTRLTVV.

This clonotype was picked up a small number of times. The chain has TRBV7-9 and TRBJ1-2; D uncertain. Germline V gene lookup returns CDR1 SEHNR and CDR2 FQNEAQ (reference sequence). V lost 4 bases to trimming and J lost 7 bases, with 10 bases between them. The CDR3 consists of 12 residues. DNA of the CDR3: TGTGCCAGCAGCTCTTCCCTCTTTGGCTACACCTTC. It encodes CASSSSLFGYTF.

This clonotype was detected a few times. The V and J genes are TRBV12-3 or TRBV12-4 and TRBJ2-3; D is unclear. CDR3 length equals 15 residues. V was shortened by 7 bases and J by 1 base, with 15 bases between the two germline ends. The CDR3 sequence is CASTPGATGTDTQYF. CDR3 sequence (DNA): TGTGCCAGCACCCCTGGCGCCACTGGCACAGATACGCAGTATTTT.

This clonotype has ten or more counts. V is TRBV5-1 and J is TRBJ2-7, with 8 bases matching TRBD1. The CDR3 runs 15 residues. From germline, CDR1 is SGHRS and CDR2 YFSETQ. With V trimmed by 0 bases and J by 4 bases, 6 bases remained unmatched. The CDR3 DNA reads as TGCGCCAGCAGCTTGGTTTCCCAGGGGGCTTACGAGCAGTACTTC. Translated: CASSLVSQGAYEQYF.